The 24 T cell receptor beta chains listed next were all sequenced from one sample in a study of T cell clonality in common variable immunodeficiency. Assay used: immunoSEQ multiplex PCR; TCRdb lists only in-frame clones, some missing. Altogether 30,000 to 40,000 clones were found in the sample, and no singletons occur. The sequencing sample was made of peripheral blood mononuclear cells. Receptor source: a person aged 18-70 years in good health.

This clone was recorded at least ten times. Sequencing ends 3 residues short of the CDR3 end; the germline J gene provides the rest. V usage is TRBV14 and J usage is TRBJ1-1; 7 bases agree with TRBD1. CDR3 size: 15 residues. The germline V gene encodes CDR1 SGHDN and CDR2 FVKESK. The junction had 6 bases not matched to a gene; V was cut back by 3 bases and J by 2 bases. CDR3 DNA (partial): TGTGCCAGCAGCCATAACAGGGGCTACAACACTGAA. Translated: CASSHNRGYNTE. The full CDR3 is CASSHNRGYNTEAFF.

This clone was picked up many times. CDR3 bases read: TGTGCCAGCAGCTTATTCTCCGGCCAAGAGACC. Residues: CASSLFSGQET. The whole CDR3 sequence is CASSLFSGQETQYF. The chain recombines TRBV5-6 with TRBJ2-5, with D uncertain. The CDR3 end lies 3 residues beyond the end of the read and is filled in from the germline J gene. The CDR3 consists of 14 residues. V shed 2 bases and J shed 1 base, with 9 bases lying between them. Per germline, CDR1 SGHDT and CDR2 YYEEEE.

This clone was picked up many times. The CDR3 spells CASSQGTSGWTGNEQFF. CDR3 DNA (partial): TGCGCCAGCAGTCAAGGGACTAGCGGGTGGACGGGGAATGAG. The genes are TRBV23-1 and TRBJ2-1, with 12 bases lining up with TRBD2. Read sequence stops 3 residues before the CDR3 end, and the germline J gene provides the missing end. TRBV23-1 is an open reading frame, and its role is uncertain. V trimming: 2 bases; J trimming: 7 bases; junction bases outside the gene matches: 9. The CDR3 spans 17 residues.

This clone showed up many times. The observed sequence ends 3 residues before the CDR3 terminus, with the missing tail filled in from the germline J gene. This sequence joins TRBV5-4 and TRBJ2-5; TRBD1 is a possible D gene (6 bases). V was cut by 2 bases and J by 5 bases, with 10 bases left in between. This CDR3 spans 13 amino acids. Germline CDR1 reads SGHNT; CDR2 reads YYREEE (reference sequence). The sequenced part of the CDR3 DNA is TGTGCCAGCAGCTTACAGGGTTCGGAGACC. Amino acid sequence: CASSLQGSET. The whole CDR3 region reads CASSLQGSETQYF.

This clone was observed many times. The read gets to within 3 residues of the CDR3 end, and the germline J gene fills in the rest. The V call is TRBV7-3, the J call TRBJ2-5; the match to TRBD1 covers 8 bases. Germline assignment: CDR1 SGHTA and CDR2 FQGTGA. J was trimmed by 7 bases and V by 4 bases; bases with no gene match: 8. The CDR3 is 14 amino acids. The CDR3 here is CASSSTGGLGTQYF. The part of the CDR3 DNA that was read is TGTGCCAGCAGCTCAACAGGGGGTCTAGGGACC. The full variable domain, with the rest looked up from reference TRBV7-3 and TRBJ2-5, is GAGVSQTPSNKVTEKGKYVELRCDPISGHTALYWYRQSLGQGPEFLIYFQGTGAADDSGLPNDRFFAVRPEGSVSTLKIQRTERGDSAVYLCASSSTGGLGTQYFGPGTRLLVL.

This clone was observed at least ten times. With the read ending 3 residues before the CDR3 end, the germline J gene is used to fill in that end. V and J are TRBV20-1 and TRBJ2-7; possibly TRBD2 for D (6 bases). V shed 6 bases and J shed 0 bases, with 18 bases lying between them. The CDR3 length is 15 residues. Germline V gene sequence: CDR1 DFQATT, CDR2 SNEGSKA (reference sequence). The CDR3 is CSAADPGLSSYEQYF. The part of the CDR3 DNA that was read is TGCAGTGCCGCAGACCCGGGACTCAGCTCCTACGAG.

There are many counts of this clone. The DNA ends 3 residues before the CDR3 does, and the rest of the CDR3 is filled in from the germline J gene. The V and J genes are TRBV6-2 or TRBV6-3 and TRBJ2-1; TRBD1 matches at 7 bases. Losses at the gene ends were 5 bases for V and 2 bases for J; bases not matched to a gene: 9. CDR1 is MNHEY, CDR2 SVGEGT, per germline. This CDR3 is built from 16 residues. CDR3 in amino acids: CASSPTGTVTYNEQFF. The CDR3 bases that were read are TGTGCCAGCAGTCCTACCGGGACAGTTACCTACAATGAG.

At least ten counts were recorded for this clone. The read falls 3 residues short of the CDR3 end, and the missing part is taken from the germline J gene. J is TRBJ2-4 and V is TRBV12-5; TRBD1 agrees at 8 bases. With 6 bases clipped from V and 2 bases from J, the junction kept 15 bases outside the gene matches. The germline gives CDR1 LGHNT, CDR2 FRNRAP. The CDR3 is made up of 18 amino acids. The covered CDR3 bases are TGTGCTAGTGGATACGACAGGGGCTACCCTACATCCAAAAACATT. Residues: CASGYDRGYPTSKNI. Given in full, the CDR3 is CASGYDRGYPTSKNIQYF.

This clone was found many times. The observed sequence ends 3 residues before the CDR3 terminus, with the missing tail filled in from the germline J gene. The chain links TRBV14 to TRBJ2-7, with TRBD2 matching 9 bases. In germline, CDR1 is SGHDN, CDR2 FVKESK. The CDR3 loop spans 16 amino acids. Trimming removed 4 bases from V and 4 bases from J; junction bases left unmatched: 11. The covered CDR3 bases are TGTGCCAGCAGCCCCCTGGGGTCTAGCGGGACTTACGAG. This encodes CASSPLGSSGTYE. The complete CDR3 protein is CASSPLGSSGTYEQYF.

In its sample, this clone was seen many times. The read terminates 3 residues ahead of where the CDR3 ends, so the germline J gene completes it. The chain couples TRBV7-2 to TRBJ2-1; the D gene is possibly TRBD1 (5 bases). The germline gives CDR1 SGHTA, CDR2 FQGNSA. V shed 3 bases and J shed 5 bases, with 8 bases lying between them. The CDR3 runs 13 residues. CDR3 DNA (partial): TGTGCCAGCAGCTTGGGGCAGGACAATGAG. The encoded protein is CASSLGQDNE. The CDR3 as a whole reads CASSLGQDNEQFF.

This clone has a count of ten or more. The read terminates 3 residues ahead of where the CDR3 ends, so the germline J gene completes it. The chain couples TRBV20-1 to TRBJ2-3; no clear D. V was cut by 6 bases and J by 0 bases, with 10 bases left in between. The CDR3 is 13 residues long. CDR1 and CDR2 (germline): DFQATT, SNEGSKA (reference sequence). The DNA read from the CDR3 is TGCAGTGCCCAGACGACTAGCACAGATACG. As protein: CSAQTTSTDT. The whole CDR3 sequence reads CSAQTTSTDTQYF.

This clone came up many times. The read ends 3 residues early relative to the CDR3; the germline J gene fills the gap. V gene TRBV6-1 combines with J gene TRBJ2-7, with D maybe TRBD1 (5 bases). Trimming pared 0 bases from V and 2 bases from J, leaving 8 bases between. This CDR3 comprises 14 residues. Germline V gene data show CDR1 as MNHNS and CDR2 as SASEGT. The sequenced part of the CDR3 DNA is TGTGCCAGCAGTGAAGCAGGGGTCACCTACGAG. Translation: CASSEAGVTYE. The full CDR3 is CASSEAGVTYEQYF.

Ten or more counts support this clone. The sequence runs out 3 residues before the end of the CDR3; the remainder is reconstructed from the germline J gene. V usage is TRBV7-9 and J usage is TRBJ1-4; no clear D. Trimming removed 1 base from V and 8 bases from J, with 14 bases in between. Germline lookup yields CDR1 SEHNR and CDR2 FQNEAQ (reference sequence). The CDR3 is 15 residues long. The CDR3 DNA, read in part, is TGTGCCAGCAGCTTAGGCCAGTTCAGCGGGGAAAAA. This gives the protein CASSLGQFSGEK. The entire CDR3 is CASSLGQFSGEKLFF.

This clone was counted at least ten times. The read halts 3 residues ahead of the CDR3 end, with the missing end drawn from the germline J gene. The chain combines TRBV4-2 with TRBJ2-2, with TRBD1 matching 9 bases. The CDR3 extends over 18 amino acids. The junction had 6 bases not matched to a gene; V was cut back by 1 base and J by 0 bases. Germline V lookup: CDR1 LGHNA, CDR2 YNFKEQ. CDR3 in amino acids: CASSQGTGTGPNTGELFF. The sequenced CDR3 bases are TGTGCCAGCAGCCAAGGAACCGGGACAGGGCCGAACACCGGGGAG.

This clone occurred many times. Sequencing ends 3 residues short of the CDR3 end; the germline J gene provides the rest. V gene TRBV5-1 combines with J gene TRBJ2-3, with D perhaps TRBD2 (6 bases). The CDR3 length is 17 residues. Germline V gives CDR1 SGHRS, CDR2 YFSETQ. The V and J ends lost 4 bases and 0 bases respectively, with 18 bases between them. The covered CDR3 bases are TGCGCCAGCAGCCCGCCCGGGCCCGGGACTAGCACAGATACG. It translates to CASSPPGPGTSTDT. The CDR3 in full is CASSPPGPGTSTDTQYF.

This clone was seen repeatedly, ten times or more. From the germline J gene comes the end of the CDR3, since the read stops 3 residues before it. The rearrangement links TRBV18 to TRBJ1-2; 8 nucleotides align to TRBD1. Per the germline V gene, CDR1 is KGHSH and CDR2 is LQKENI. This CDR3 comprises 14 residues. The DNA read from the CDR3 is TGTGCCAGCTCACCAGGACAGGGAGAGGGGGGC. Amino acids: CASSPGQGEGG. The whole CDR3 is CASSPGQGEGGYTF.

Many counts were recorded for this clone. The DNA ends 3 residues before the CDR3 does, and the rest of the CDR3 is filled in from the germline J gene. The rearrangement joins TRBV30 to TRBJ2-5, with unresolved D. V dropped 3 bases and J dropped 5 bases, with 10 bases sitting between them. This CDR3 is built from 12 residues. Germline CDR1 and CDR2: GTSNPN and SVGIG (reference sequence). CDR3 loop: CAWRSSYETQYF. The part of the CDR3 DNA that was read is TGTGCCTGGAGATCGAGCTATGAGACC.

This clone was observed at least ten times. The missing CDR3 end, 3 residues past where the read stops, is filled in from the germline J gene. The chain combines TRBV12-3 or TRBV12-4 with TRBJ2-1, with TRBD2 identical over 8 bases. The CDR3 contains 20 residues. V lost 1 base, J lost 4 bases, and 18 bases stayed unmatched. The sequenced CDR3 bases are TGTGCCAGCAGTTTAGTACTGGCTACGAGCGGGAGTCTCCATTACAATGAG. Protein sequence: CASSLVLATSGSLHYNE. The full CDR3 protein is CASSLVLATSGSLHYNEQFF.

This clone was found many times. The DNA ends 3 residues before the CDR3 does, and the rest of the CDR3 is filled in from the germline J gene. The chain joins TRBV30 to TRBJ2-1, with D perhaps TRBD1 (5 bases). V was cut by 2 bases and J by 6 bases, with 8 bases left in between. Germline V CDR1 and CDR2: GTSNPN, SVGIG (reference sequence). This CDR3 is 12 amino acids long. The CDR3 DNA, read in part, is TGTGCCTGGAGTCCTCAGGGCAATGAG. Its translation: CAWSPQGNE. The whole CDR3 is CAWSPQGNEQFF.

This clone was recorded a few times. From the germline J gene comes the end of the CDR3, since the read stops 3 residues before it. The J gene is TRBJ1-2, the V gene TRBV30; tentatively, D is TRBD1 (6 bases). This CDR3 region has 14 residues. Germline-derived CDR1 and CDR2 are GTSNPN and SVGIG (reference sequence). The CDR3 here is CAWITQGSSYDYTF. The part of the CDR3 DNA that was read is TGTGCCTGGATCACACAGGGTAGCTCCTACGAC.

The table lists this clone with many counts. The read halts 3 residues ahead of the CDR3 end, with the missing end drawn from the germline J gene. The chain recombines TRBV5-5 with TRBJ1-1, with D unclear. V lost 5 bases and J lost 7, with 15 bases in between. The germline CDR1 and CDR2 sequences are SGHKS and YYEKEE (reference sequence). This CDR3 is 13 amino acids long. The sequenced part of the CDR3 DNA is TGTGCCAGCAGACCTGGCCCGAACGATGAA. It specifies CASRPGPNDE. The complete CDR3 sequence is CASRPGPNDEAFF. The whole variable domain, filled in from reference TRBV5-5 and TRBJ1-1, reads DAGVTQSPTHLIKTRGQQVTLRCSPISGHKSVSWYQQVLGQGPQFIFQYYEKEERGRGNFPDRFSARQFPNYSSELNVNALLLGDSALYLCASRPGPNDEAFFGQGTRLTVV.

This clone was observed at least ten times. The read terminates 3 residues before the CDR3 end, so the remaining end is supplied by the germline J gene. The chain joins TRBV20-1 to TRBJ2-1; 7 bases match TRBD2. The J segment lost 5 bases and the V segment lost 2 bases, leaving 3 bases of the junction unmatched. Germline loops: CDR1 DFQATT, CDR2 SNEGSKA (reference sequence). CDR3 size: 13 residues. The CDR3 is CSARKLADNEQFF. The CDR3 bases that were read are TGCAGTGCTAGAAAGCTAGCGGACAATGAG.

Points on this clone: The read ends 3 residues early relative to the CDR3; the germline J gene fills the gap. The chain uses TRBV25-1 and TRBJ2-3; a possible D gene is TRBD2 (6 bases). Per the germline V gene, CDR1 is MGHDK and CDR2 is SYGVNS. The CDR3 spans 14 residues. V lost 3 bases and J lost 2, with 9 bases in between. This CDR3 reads CASSERTTTDTQYF. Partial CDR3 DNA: TGTGCCAGCAGTGAGAGGACTACCACAGATACG.

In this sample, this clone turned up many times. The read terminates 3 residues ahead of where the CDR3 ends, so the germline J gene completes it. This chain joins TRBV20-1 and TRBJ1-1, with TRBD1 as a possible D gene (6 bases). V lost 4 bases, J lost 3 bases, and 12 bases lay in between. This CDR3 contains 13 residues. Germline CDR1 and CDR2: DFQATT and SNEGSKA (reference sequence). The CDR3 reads CSATGQSDTEAFF. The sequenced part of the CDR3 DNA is TGCAGTGCTACTGGACAGTCTGACACTGAA.